This T cell receptor (beta chain) was profiled in a study of cytomegalovirus exposure and HLA in healthy donors. At the level of the study: Of several hundred genotyped donors, approximately 80% clustered with self-reported Caucasian donors.

The CDR3 length is 14 residues. V dropped 4 bases and J dropped 4; count of bases not matched to a gene: 6. The V gene's germline CDR1 is MGHDK and CDR2 SYGVNS. The PCR made use of 60 Vbeta and 13 Jbeta primers. Sequenced by immunoSEQ multiplex PCR; TCRdb stores in-frame clones only, minus some. Of approximately 200,000 clones in the sample, approximately 81% are singletons; the top ten hold approximately 2%. This clone came up a few times. Antigen unknown. General study results and limits: Later analysis suggested most CMV-associated TCR beta chains were HLA-restricted.

The study sampled nominally healthy donors, though unrecorded immune exposures were likely. The chain uses TRBV25-1 and TRBJ1-1; 7 positions agree with TRBD1. The sequencing input was PBMCs. The sequence came from a woman under 30 in good health and CMV-seropositive. The CDR3 loop is CASSATGPGTEAFF. DNA for the CDR3: TGTGCCAGCAGTGCGACAGGGCCGGGCACTGAAGCTTTCTTT.